The clone carrying this T cell receptor (beta chain) was recorded many times. TCRdb passed the reads through MiXCR, listing each CDR3 protein once. Here the sample spans roughly 640,000 distinct CDR3 sequences, approximately 24% being singletons. This sample was included in a study of T cell repertoires in cytomegalovirus infection. The source material was CD8+ T cells from PBMCs. This clonotype originated in a human donor in good health (CMV status not recorded). Some clones in this sample may be carry-over from other donors' samples.

CDR3 sequence (DNA): TGCGCCAGCAGCCATCCGGGGCACAATGAGCAGTTCTTC. Amino acid sequence: CASSHPGHNEQFF. J is TRBJ2-1 and V is TRBV4-1; D may correspond to TRBD1 or TRBD2 (5 bases each). Germline V gene data show CDR1 as MGHRA and CDR2 as YSYEKL. CDR3 length: 13 amino acids. V was shortened by 3 bases and J by 5 bases, with 8 bases between the two germline ends.